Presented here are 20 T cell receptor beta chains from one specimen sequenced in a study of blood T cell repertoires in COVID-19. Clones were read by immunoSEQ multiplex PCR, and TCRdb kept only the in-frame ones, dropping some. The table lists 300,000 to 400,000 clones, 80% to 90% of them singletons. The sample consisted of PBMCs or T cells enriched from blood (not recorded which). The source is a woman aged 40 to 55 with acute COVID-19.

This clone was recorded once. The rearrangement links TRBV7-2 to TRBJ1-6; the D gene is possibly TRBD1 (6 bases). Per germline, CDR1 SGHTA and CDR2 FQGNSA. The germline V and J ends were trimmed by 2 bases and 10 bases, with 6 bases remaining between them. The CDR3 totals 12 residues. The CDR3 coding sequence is TGTGCCAGCAGCTTACAGGGGTCACCCCTCCACTTT. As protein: CASSLQGSPLHF.

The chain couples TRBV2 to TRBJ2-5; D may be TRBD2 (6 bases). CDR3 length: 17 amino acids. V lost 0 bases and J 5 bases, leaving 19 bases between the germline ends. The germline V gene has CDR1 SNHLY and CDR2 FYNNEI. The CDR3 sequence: CASSEARAGMRMETQYF. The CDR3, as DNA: TGTGCCAGCAGTGAAGCACGGGCGGGAATGAGGATGGAGACCCAGTACTTC.

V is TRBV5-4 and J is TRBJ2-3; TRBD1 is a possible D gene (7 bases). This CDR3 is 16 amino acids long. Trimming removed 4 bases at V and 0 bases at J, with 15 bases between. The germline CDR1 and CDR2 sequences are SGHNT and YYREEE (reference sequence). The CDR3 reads CASSAGTERSTDTQYF. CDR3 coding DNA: TGTGCCAGCAGCGCGGGGACAGAAAGAAGCACAGATACGCAGTATTTT.

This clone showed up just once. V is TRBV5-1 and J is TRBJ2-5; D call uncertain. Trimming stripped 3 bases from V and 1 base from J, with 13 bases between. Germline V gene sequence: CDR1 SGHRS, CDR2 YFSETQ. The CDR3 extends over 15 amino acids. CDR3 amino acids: CASSSLPTGQETQYF. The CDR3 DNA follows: TGCGCCAGCAGCTCCCTCCCCACGGGCCAAGAGACCCAGTACTTC.

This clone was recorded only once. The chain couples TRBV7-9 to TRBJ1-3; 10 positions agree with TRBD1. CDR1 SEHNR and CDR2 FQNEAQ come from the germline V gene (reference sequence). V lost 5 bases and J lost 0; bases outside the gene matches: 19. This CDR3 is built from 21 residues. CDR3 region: CASSTGTGVWSSPFSGNTIYF. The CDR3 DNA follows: TGTGCCAGCAGCACTGGGACAGGGGTCTGGTCAAGCCCCTTCTCTGGAAACACCATATATTTT.

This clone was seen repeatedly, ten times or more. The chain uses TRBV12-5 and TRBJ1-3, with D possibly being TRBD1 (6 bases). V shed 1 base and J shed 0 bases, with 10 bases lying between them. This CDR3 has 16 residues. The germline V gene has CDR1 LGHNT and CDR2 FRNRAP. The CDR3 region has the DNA TGTGCTAGTGGTTTGGAACCAGGGGTCTCTGGAAACACCATATATTTT. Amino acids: CASGLEPGVSGNTIYF.

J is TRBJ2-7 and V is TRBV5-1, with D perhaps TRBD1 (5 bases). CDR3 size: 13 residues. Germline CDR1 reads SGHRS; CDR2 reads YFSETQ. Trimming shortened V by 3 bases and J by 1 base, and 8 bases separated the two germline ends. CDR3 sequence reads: CASSSRQSYEQYF. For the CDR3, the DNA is TGCGCCAGCAGCTCCCGACAGTCCTACGAGCAGTACTTC.

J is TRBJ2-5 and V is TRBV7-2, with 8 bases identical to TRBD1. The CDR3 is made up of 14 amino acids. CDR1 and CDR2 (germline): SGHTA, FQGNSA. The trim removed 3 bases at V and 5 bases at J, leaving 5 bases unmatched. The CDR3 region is CASSLQGAWETQYF. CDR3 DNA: TGTGCCAGCAGCTTGCAGGGGGCTTGGGAGACCCAGTACTTC.

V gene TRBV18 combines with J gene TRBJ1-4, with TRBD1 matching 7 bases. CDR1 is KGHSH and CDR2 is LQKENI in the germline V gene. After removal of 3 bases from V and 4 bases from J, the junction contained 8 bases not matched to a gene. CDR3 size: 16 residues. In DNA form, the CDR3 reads TGTGCCAGCTCACCCCTTGGACAGGTGATTAATGAAAAACTGTTTTTT. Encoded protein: CASSPLGQVINEKLFF.

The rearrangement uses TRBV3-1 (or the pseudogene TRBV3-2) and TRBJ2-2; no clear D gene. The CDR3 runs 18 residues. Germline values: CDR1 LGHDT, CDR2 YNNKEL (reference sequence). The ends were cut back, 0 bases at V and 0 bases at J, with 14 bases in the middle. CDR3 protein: CASSQDLLRRTNTGELFF. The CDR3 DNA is TGTGCCAGCAGCCAAGATCTTTTACGGAGAACGAACACCGGGGAGCTGTTTTTT.

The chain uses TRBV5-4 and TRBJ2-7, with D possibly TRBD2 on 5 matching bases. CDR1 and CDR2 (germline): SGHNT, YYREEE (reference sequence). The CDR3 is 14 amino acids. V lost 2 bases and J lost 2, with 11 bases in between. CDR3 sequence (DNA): TGTGCCAGCAGCTTTCGAGGGCTCCCCTACGAGCAGTACTTC. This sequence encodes CASSFRGLPYEQYF.

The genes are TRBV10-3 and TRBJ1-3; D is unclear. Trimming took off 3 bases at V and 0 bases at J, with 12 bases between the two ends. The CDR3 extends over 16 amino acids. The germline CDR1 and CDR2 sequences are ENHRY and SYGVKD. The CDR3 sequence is CAISDGQAHSGNTIYF. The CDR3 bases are TGTGCCATCAGTGATGGTCAGGCGCACTCTGGAAACACCATATATTTT.

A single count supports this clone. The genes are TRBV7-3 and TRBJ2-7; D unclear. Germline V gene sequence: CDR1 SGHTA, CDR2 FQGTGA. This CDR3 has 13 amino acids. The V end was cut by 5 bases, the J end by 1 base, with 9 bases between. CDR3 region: CASSLATSYEQYF. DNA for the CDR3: TGTGCCAGCAGCCTTGCGACATCCTACGAGCAGTACTTC.

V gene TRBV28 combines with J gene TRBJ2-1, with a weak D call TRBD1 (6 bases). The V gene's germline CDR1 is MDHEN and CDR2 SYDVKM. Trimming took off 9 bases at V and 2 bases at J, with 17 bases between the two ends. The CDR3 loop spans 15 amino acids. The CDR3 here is CARVQGWAPYNEQFF. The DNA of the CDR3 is TGTGCCAGAGTTCAGGGGTGGGCGCCCTACAATGAGCAGTTCTTC.

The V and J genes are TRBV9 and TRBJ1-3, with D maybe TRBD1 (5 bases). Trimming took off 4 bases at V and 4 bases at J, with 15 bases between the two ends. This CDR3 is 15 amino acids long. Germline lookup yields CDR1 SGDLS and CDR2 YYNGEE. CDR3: CASSPRGGEGNTIYF. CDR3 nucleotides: TGTGCCAGCAGCCCCCGGGGCGGGGAGGGAAACACCATATATTTT.

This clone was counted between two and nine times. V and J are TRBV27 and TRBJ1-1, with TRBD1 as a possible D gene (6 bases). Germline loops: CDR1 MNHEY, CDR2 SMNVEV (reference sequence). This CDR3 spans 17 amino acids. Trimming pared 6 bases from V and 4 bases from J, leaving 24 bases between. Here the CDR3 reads CASSLRAGARGVTEAFF. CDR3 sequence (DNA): TGTGCCAGCAGCCTTCGGGCGGGGGCGCGAGGTGTCACTGAAGCTTTCTTT.

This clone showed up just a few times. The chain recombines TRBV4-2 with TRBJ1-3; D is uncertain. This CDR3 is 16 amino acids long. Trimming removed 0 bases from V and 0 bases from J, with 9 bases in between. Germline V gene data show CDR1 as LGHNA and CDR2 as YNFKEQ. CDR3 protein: CASSQEVGYSGNTIYF. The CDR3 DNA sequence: TGTGCCAGCAGCCAAGAGGTGGGCTACTCTGGAAACACCATATATTTT.

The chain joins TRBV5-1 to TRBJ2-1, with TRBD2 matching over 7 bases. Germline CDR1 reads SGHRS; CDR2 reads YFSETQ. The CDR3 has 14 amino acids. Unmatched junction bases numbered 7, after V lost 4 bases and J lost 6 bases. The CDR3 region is CASSTGLVGNEQFF. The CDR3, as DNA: TGCGCCAGCAGCACAGGACTAGTCGGCAATGAGCAGTTCTTC.

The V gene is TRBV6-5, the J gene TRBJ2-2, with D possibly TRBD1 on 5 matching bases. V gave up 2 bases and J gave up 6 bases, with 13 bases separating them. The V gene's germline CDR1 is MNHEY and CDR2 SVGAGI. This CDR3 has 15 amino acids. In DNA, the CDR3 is TGTGCCAGCAGTTACCTGGGGCGTGGATCCGGGGAGCTGTTTTTT. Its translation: CASSYLGRGSGELFF.

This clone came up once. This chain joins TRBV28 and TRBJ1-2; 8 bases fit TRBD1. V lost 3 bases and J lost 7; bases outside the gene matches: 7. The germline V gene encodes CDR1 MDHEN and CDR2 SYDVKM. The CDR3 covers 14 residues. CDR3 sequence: CASSLVRGRIGYTF. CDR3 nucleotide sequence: TGTGCCAGCAGTTTGGTCAGGGGGCGCATTGGCTACACCTTC.